These 3 T cell receptor beta chains share one sample of origin, sequenced in a study of cytomegalovirus exposure and HLA in healthy donors. The PCR ran on 60 Vbeta and 13 Jbeta primers. Some clones are missing from TCRdb's copy, which holds only in-frame ones; the method was immunoSEQ multiplex PCR. Of 100,000 to 150,000 clones in the sample, over 65% are singletons; the top ten hold approximately 11%. Sample: PBMCs. The receptors derive from a man aged 25 to 40 in good health and CMV-seropositive.

The chain employs TRBV28 and TRBJ1-2; D perhaps matches TRBD1 (5 bases). V lost 6 bases, J lost 4 bases, and 15 bases lay in between. The CDR3 runs 14 residues. Germline-derived CDR1 and CDR2 are MDHEN and SYDVKM. CDR3 residues: CASSPPREAYGYTF. The DNA of the CDR3 is TGTGCCAGCAGCCCTCCCAGGGAAGCCTATGGCTACACCTTC.

V and J are TRBV2 and TRBJ1-6, with D perhaps TRBD1 (6 bases). CDR3 length: 16 residues. V dropped 7 bases and J dropped 14 bases, with 27 bases sitting between them. Per germline, CDR1 SNHLY and CDR2 FYNNEI. The DNA for the CDR3 is TGTGCCAGCACCCCCCAGGAACAGGGCCTTAGGGAGACCCTCCACTTT. This encodes CASTPQEQGLRETLHF.

This clone was counted a few times. Other DNA sequences in this specimen translate into the identical CDR3. The rearrangement joins TRBV28 to TRBJ2-3; TRBD1 matches 9 bases. This CDR3 has 14 residues. After removal of 6 bases from V and 3 bases from J, the junction contained 4 bases not matched to a gene. Germline V gene data show CDR1 as MDHEN and CDR2 as SYDVKM. The CDR3 reads CASSPGQGTDTQYF. The CDR3 region has the DNA TGTGCCAGCAGCCCCGGACAGGGGACAGATACGCAGTATTTT. The variable domain in full, with the rest retrieved from reference TRBV28 and TRBJ2-3, is DVKVTQSSRYLVKRTGEKVFLECVQDMDHENMFWYRQDPGLGLRLIYFSYDVKMKEKGDIPEGYSVSREKKERFSLILESASTNQTSMYLCASSPGQGTDTQYFGPGTRLTVL.